These 18 T cell receptor beta chains were all obtained from the same sample, sequenced in a study of T cell responses to AZD1222 COVID-19 vaccine. TCRdb's table, derived via immunoSEQ multiplex PCR, lists solely in-frame clones and lacks some. The sample contains 110,000 to 150,000 clones, roughly 89% of which appear only once. The sequencing here drew on peripheral blood, taken on day 0 of AZD1222 vaccination. The source of these receptors is an adult in good health.

The chain combines TRBV7-8 with TRBJ2-2, with 9 positions matching TRBD2. Unmatched junction bases numbered 7, after V lost 8 bases and J lost 3 bases. The CDR3 runs to 15 residues. Germline V gene lookup returns CDR1 SGHVS and CDR2 FQNEAQ. The CDR3 sequence: CASQAGGPYTGELFF. The CDR3, as DNA: TGTGCCAGCCAGGCGGGAGGGCCGTACACCGGGGAGCTGTTTTTT. The variable domain in full, with the rest retrieved from reference TRBV7-8 and TRBJ2-2, is GAGVSQSPRYKVAKRGQDVALRCDPISGHVSLFWYQQALGQGPEFLTYFQNEAQLDKSGLPSDRFFAERPEGSVSTLKIQRTQQEDSAVYLCASQAGGPYTGELFFGEGSRLTVL.

This rearrangement joins TRBV4-1 to TRBJ1-1; D unresolved. The CDR3 totals 16 residues. Trimming cost V 3 bases and J 1 base, with 15 bases left between them. Germline values: CDR1 MGHRA, CDR2 YSYEKL. The CDR3 coding sequence is TGCGCCAGCAGCCATACCACCGGATACGGGAACACTGAAGCTTTCTTT. It codes for CASSHTTGYGNTEAFF.

V gene TRBV4-3 combines with J gene TRBJ2-1; no definite D call. CDR3 length equals 16 residues. Trimming removed 0 bases from V and 4 bases from J, with 13 bases in between. Germline values: CDR1 LGHNA, CDR2 YSLEER. CDR3 DNA: TGCGCCAGCAGCCAAGATGGGCCCGTAGAGTACAATGAGCAGTTCTTC. It codes for CASSQDGPVEYNEQFF.

The rearrangement uses TRBV5-4 and TRBJ2-2; TRBD2 aligns across 15 bases. Germline V lookup: CDR1 SGHNT, CDR2 YYREEE (reference sequence). V trimming: 5 bases; J trimming: 5 bases; junction bases outside the gene matches: 10. The CDR3 length is 18 residues. CDR3 region: CASRDRTSGRVGTGELFF. Here the CDR3 DNA reads TGTGCCAGCAGAGATAGGACTAGCGGGAGGGTTGGTACCGGGGAGCTGTTTTTT.

This clone was seen just once. This chain connects TRBV11-2 to TRBJ1-3; D is ambiguous. The CDR3 is 15 amino acids. V gave up 1 base and J gave up 0 bases, with 7 bases separating them. Germline V CDR1 and CDR2: SGHAT, FQNNGV. The CDR3 DNA follows: TGTGCCAGCAGCTTAGTCGGGGTCTCTGGAAACACCATATATTTT. Residues: CASSLVGVSGNTIYF. The full variable domain, completed using reference TRBV11-2 and TRBJ1-3, is EAGVAQSPRYKIIEKRQSVAFWCNPISGHATLYWYQQILGQGPKLLIQFQNNGVVDDSQLPKDRFSAERLKGVDSTLKIQPAKLEDSAVYLCASSLVGVSGNTIYFGEGSWLTVV.

This chain joins TRBV7-2 and TRBJ2-7; 7 bases match TRBD1. CDR3 size: 14 residues. From germline, CDR1 is SGHTA and CDR2 FQGNSA. CDR3 nucleotides: TGTGCGAGTGCCGGGACAGTACTCCAGGGCGAGCAGTACTTC. Encoded protein: CASAGTVLQGEQYF.

The rearrangement joins TRBV7-9 to TRBJ1-2; D call uncertain. Deletions cut 2 bases from V and 2 bases from J, with 9 bases between. The CDR3 loop spans 14 amino acids. Germline CDR1 reads SEHNR; CDR2 reads FQNEAQ (reference sequence). CDR3 DNA: TGTGCCAGCAGCTTAATACCCCAGAACTATGGCTACACCTTC. Translation gives CASSLIPQNYGYTF.

The chain is built from TRBV28 and TRBJ1-5, with 11 bases identical to TRBD1. Germline V gene data show CDR1 as MDHEN and CDR2 as SYDVKM. V trimming: 2 bases; J trimming: 5 bases; junction bases outside the gene matches: 2. The CDR3 is 15 amino acids. CDR3 DNA: TGTGCCAGCAGTTTAGTGGGACAGGGGGATCAGCCCCAGCATTTT. Translated, it gives CASSLVGQGDQPQHF.

This rearrangement joins TRBV7-9 to TRBJ1-1; no firm D call. Germline V CDR1 and CDR2: SEHNR, FQNEAQ (reference sequence). The CDR3 loop spans 12 amino acids. Trimming stripped 1 base from V and 6 bases from J, with 6 bases between. The CDR3 DNA sequence: TGTGCCAGCAGCTTAGGGGTTCCTGAAGCTTTCTTT. Protein sequence: CASSLGVPEAFF.

This chain uses TRBV7-2 with TRBJ2-2; 10 bases map to TRBD1. V shed 6 bases, J shed 4 bases, and the junction held 5 bases outside the gene matches. The CDR3 covers 15 residues. Germline CDR1 reads SGHTA; CDR2 reads FQGNSA. The CDR3 DNA reads TGTGCCAGCAGATCGGGACAGGGGTTCACCGGGGAGCTGTTTTTT. Protein product: CASRSGQGFTGELFF.

The chain recombines TRBV7-2 with TRBJ1-5; 8 bases are shared with TRBD1. This CDR3 has 15 amino acids. CDR1 is SGHTA and CDR2 is FQGNSA in the germline V gene. The V gene end was trimmed by 4 bases and the J gene end by 8 bases; junction bases not matched to a gene: 10. Here the CDR3 reads CASSSGQVGGKPQHF. The DNA of the CDR3 is TGTGCCAGCAGCTCGGGACAGGTCGGGGGTAAGCCCCAGCATTTT.

The chain links TRBV7-2 to TRBJ2-1; 14 nucleotides match TRBD2. Losses at the gene ends were 5 bases for V and 7 bases for J; bases not matched to a gene: 4. Germline CDR1 is SGHTA and CDR2 is FQGNSA. The CDR3 consists of 15 residues. CDR3 nucleotides: TGTGCCAGCAGCGCGGGACTAGCGGGAGTTAATGAGCAGTTCTTC. It encodes CASSAGLAGVNEQFF.

The V and J genes are TRBV19 and TRBJ2-5, with 8 bases aligning to TRBD1. This CDR3 contains 15 residues. Germline lookup yields CDR1 LNHDA and CDR2 SQIVND (reference sequence). J lost 5 bases, V lost 7 bases, and 12 bases had no gene match. The CDR3 spells CASTTRQGTEETQYF. The CDR3 nucleotides read TGTGCCAGTACCACTAGACAGGGGACGGAGGAGACCCAGTACTTC.

This clone showed up just a few times. The V and J genes are TRBV7-9 and TRBJ2-1, with D possibly being TRBD2 (6 bases). With 5 bases removed from V and 3 bases from J, the gap between germline ends came to 14 bases. Germline loops: CDR1 SEHNR, CDR2 FQNEAQ (reference sequence). The CDR3 runs to 15 residues. CDR3 residues: CASSVRDWGYNEQFF. Written as DNA, the CDR3 is TGTGCCAGCAGCGTCCGGGACTGGGGCTACAATGAGCAGTTCTTC.

This clone showed up just once. The chain links TRBV4-2 to TRBJ1-4, with D hard to call. The CDR3 sequence is 11 residues long. Deletions cut 4 bases from V and 10 bases from J, with 7 bases between. Germline CDR1 reads LGHNA; CDR2 reads YNFKEQ. CDR3 protein: CASSRGGKLFF. The CDR3, as DNA: TGTGCCAGCAGCCGAGGAGGAAAACTGTTTTTT.

The chain links TRBV28 to TRBJ1-5; unclear D gene. V lost 2 bases and J lost 3, with 11 bases in between. The CDR3 is 15 amino acids. Germline V gene lookup returns CDR1 MDHEN and CDR2 SYDVKM. The CDR3: CASSLGRTINQPQHF. In nucleotides, the CDR3 is TGTGCCAGCAGTTTAGGGCGGACCATCAATCAGCCCCAGCATTTT.

The CDR3 DNA reads TGTGCCAGCAGCTTCTCCCCGGCAGGCTTAAGCCCCTACAATGAGCAGTTCTTC. Amino acids: CASSFSPAGLSPYNEQFF. The chain couples TRBV7-6 to TRBJ2-1; D is uncertain. CDR1 and CDR2 from the germline V gene are SGHVS and FNYEAQ. Trimming took off 3 bases at V and 2 bases at J, with 20 bases between the two ends. The CDR3 consists of 18 residues.

The chain uses TRBV20-1 and TRBJ2-1; 9 bases line up with TRBD2. The CDR3 covers 16 residues. V was pared by 3 bases and J by 8 bases, with 14 bases of the junction left unmatched. In germline, CDR1 is DFQATT, CDR2 SNEGSKA (reference sequence). The CDR3 sequence: CSASPVVSGSADEQFF. As DNA, the CDR3 is TGCAGTGCTAGTCCCGTGGTTAGCGGGAGTGCGGATGAGCAGTTCTTC.